The sequence of this T cell receptor (beta chain) was determined in a study of beta chain features in type 1 diabetes. In its sample, this clone was seen a few times. Germline values: CDR1 SQVTM, CDR2 ANQGSEA. Trimming cost V 7 bases and J 5 bases; bases outside gene matches: 6. This CDR3 comprises 12 residues. The investigators reverse transcribed all of the isolated RNA, so they sequenced expressed TCRB transcripts. The table came from immunoSEQ multiplex PCR; TCRdb's copy has only in-frame clones and leaves some out. The table records around 240,000 clones, around 68% of them present only once. J is TRBJ2-5 and V is TRBV29-1; 8 bases match TRBD2. The sequencing input was naive CD4+ T cells from blood. This TCR was recovered from a man aged 25 to 45 in good health. The CDR3: CSARAGVETQYF. The CDR3, as DNA: TGCAGCGCCCGAGCGGGAGTGGAGACCCAGTACTTC.